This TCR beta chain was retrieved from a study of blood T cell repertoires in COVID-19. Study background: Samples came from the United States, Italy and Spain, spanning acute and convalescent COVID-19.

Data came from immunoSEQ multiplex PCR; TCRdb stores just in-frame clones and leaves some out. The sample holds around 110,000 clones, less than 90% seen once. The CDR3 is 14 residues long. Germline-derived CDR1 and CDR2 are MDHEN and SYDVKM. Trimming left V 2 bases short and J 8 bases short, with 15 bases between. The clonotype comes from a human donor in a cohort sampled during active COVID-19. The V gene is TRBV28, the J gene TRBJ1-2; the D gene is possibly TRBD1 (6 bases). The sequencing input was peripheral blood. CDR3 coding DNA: TGTGCCAGCAGTTTAAGGGGGGGTGGTCAGGGCTACACCTTC. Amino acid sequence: CASSLRGGGQGYTF.